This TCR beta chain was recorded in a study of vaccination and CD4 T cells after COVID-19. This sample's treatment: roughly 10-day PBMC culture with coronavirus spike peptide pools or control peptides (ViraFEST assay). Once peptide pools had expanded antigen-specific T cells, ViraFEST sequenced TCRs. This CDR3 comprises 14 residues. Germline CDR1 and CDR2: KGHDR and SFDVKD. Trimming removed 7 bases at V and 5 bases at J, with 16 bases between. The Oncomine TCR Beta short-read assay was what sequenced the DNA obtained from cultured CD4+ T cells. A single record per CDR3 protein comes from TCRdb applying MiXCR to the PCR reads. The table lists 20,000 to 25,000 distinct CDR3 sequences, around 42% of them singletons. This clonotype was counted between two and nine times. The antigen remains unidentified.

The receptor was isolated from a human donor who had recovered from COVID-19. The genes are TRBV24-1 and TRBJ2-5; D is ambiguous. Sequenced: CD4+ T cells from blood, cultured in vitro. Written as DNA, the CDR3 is TGTGCCACCAGGGGAACGGGCAGAAGGGAGACCCAGTACTTC. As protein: CATRGTGRRETQYF.